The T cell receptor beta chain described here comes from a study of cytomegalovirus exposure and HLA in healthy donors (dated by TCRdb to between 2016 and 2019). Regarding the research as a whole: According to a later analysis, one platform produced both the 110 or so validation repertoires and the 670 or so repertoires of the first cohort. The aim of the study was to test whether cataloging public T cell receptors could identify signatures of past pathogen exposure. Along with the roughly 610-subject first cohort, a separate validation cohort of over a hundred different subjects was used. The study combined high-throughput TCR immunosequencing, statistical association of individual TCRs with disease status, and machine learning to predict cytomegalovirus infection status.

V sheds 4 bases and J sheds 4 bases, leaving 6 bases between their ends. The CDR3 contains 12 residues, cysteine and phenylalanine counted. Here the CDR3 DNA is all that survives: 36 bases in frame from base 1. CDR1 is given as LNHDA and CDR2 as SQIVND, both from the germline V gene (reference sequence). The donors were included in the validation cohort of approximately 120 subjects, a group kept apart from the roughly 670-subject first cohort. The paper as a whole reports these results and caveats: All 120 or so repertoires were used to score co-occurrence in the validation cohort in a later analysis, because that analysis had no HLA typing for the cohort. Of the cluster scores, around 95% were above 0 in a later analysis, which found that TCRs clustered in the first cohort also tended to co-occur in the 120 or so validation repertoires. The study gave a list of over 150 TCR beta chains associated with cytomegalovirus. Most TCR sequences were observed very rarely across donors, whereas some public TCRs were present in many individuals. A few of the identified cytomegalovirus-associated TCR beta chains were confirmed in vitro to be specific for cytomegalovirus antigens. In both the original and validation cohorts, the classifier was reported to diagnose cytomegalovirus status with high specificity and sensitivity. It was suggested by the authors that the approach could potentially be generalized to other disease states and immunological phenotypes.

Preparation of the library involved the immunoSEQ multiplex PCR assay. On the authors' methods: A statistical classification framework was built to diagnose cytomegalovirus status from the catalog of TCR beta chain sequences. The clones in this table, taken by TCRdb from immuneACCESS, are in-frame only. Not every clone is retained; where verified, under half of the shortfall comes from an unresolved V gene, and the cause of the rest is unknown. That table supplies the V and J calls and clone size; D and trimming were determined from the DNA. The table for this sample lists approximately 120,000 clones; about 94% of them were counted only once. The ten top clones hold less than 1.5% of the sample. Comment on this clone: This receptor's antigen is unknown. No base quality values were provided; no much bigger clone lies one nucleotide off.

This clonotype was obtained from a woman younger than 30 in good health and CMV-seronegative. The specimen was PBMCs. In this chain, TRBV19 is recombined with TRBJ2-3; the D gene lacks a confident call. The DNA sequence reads TGTGCCAGTAGTAGGCCCCCAGATACGCAGTATTTT. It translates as CASSRPPDTQYF.